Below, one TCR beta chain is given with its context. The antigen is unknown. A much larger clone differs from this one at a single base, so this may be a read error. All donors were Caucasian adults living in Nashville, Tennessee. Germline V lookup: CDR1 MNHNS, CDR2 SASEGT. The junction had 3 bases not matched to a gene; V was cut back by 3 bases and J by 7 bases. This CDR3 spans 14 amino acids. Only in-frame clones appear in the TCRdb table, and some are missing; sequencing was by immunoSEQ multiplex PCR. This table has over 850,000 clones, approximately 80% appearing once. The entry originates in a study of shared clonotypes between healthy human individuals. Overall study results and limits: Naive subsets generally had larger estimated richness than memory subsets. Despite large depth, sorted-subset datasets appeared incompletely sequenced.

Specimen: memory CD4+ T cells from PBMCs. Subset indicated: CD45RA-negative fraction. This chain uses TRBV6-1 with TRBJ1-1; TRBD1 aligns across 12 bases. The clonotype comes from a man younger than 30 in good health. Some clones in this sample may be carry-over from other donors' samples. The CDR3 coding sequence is TGTGCCAGCAGTGAGGGACAGGGGGCCGATGAAGCTTTCTTT. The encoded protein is CASSEGQGADEAFF.